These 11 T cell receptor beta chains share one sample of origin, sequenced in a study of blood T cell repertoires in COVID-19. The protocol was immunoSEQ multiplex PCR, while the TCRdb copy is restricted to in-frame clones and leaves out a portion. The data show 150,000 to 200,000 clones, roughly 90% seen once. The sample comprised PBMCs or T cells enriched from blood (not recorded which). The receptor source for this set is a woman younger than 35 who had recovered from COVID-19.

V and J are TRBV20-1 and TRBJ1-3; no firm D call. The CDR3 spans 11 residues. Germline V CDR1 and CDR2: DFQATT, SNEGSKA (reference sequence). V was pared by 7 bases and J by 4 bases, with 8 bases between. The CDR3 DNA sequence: TGCAGTGTCTCGAGGGGAAACACCATATATTTT. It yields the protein CSVSRGNTIYF.

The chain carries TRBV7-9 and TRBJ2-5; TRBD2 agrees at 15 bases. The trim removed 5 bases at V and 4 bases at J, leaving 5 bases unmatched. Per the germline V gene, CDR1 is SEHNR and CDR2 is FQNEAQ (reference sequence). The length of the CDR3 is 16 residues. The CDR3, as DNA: TGTGCCAGCAGCACCGGGACTAGCGGGGGGAGAGAGACCCAGTACTTC. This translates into CASSTGTSGGRETQYF.

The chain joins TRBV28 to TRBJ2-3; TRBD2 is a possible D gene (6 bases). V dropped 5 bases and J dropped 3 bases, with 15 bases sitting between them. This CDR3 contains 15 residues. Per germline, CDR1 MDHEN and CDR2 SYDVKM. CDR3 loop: CASSGRRGGTDTQYF. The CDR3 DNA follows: TGTGCCAGCAGTGGCAGGAGGGGAGGTACAGATACGCAGTATTTT.

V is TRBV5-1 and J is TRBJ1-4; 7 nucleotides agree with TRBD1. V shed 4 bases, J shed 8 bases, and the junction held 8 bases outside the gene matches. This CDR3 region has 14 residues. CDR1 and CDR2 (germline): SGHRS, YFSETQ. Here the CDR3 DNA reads TGCGCCAGCAGCGCCGACAGGGAGGAAGAAAAACTGTTTTTT. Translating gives CASSADREEEKLFF.

DNA of the CDR3: TGTGCCACAGGGACTAGCGGGGGCGAGCAGTTCTTC. Amino acid sequence: CATGTSGGEQFF. The J gene is TRBJ2-1, the V gene TRBV10-3; 14 bases map to TRBD2. Germline CDR1 ENHRY, CDR2 SYGVKD. V shed 10 bases and J 10 bases; nucleotides not matched to a gene: 3. This CDR3 spans 12 amino acids.

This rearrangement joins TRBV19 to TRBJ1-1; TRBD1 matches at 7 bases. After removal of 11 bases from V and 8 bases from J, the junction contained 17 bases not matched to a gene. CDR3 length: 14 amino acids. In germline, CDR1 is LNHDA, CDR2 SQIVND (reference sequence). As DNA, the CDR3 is TGTGCCTCTTCTAGGGTACTATTGACAGGGGAAGCTTTCTTT. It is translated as CASSRVLLTGEAFF. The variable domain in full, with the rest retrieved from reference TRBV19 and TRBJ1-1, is DGGITQSPKYLFRKEGQNVTLSCEQNLNHDAMYWYRQDPGQGLRLIYYSQIVNDFQKGDIAEGYSVSREKKESFPLTVTSAQKNPTAFYLCASSRVLLTGEAFFGQGTRLTVV.

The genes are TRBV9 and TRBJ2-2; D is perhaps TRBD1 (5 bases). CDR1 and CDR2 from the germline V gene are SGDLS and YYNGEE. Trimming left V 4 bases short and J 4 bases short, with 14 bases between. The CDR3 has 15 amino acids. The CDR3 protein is CASSLSGPSTGELFF. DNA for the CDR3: TGTGCCAGCAGCTTATCAGGGCCCAGCACCGGGGAGCTGTTTTTT.

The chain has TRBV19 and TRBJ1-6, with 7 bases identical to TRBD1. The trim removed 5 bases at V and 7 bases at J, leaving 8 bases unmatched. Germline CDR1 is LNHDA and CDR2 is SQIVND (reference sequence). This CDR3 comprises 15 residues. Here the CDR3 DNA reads TGTGCCAGTAGTGCCTTGACAGGGAAAAATTCACCCCTCCACTTT. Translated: CASSALTGKNSPLHF.

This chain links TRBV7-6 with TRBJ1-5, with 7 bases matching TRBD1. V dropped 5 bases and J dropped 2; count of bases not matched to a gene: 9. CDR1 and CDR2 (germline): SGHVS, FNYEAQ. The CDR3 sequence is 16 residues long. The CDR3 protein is CASSLGTAGGNQPQHF. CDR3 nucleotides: TGTGCCAGCAGCCTCGGGACAGCGGGAGGCAATCAGCCCCAGCATTTT.

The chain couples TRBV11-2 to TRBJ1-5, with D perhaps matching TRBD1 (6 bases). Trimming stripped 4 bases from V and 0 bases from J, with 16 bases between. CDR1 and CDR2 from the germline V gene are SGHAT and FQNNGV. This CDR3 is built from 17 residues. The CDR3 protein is CASSSGTSQYSNQPQHF. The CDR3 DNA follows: TGTGCCAGCAGCTCCGGGACAAGTCAATATAGCAATCAGCCCCAGCATTTT.

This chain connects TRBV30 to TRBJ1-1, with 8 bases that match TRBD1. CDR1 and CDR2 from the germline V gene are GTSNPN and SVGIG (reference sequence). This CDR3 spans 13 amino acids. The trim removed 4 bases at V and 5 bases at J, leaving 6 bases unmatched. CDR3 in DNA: TGTGCCTGGAAGGTACAGGGGGGGACTGAAGCTTTCTTT. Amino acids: CAWKVQGGTEAFF.